This T cell receptor beta chain was recovered during a study of blood T cell repertoires in COVID-19. Study-wide background: Samples came from the United States, Italy and Spain, spanning acute and convalescent COVID-19. In each case, the material was cDNA or gDNA derived from T cells, B-cell-depleted T cells, or PBMCs.

This clone was seen once. Sequencing was performed with immunoSEQ multiplex PCR; in TCRdb, only in-frame clones are kept and a portion is missing. This sample has over 350,000 clones; approximately 87% occur once, and the top ten carry roughly 9.4%. Germline loops: CDR1 MDHEN, CDR2 SYDVKM. V dropped 4 bases and J dropped 3 bases, with 13 bases sitting between them. CDR3 length: 14 amino acids. Participant ages covered about 18 to 100 years across 20 to 30 US areas. The receptor's source is a woman aged 50 to 65 who had recovered from COVID-19. The source material was PBMCs or T cells enriched from blood (not recorded which). The rearrangement uses TRBV28 and TRBJ2-7, with a tentative D call TRBD1 (6 bases). CDR3 nucleotide sequence: TGTGCCAGCAGTTCCACAGGGTCCCTCTACGAGCAGTACTTC. This encodes CASSSTGSLYEQYF.